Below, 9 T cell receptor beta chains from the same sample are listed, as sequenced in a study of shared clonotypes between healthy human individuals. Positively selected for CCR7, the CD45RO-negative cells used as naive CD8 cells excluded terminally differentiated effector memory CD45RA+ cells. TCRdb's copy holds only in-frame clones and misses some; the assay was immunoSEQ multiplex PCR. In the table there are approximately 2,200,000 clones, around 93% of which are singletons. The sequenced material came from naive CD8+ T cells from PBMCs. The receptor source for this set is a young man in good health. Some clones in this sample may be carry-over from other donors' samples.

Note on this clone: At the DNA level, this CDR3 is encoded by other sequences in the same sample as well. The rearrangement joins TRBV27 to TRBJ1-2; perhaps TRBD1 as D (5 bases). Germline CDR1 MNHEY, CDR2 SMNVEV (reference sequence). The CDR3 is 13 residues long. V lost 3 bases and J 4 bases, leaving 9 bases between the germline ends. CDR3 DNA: TGTGCCAGCAGTTTCGGGACGGGCTATGGCTACACCTTC. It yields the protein CASSFGTGYGYTF.

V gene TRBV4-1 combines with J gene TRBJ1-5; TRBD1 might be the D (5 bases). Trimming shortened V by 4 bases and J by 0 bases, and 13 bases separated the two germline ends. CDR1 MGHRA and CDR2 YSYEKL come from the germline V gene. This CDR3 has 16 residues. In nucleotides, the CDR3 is TGCGCCAGCAGCCCCACAGGAGACCCTAGCAATCAGCCCCAGCATTTT. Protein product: CASSPTGDPSNQPQHF.

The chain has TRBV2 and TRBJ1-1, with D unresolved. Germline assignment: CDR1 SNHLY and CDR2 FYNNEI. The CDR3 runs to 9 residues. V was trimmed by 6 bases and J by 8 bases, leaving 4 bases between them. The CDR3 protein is CASRWEAFF. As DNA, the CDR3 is TGTGCCAGCAGGTGGGAAGCTTTCTTT.

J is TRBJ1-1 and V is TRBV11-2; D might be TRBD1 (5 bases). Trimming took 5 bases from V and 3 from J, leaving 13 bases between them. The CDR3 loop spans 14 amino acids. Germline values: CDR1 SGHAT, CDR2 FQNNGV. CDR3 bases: TGTGCCAGCAGCCCCAGGGCGTTCGACACTGAAGCTTTCTTT. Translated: CASSPRAFDTEAFF.

The CDR3 reads CASSLGQGVSYEQYF. The CDR3 DNA reads as TGTGCCAGCAGCTTAGGCCAGGGGGTTTCCTACGAGCAGTACTTC. The rearrangement uses TRBV7-7 and TRBJ2-7; TRBD1 matches 7 bases. There are 15 residues in the CDR3. V lost 1 base and J lost 1; bases outside the gene matches: 4. From germline, CDR1 is SSHAT and CDR2 FNYEAQ (reference sequence).

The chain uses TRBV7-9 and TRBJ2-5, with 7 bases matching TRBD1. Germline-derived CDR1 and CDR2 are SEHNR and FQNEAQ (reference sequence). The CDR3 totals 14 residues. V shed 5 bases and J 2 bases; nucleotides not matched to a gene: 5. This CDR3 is CASSPPDRQETQYF. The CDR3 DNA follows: TGTGCCAGCAGCCCCCCGGACAGGCAAGAGACCCAGTACTTC. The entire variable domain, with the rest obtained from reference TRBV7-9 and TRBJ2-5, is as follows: DTGVSQNPRHKITKRGQNVTFRCDPISEHNRLYWYRQTLGQGPEFLTYFQNEAQLEKSRLLSDRFSAERPKGSFSTLEIQRTEQGDSAMYLCASSPPDRQETQYFGPGTRLLVL.

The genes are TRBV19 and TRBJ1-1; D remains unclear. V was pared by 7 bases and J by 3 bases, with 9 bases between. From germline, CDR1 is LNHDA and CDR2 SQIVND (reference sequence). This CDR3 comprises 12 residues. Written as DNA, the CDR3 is TGTGCCAGTACACGGGGATACACTGAAGCTTTCTTT. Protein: CASTRGYTEAFF.

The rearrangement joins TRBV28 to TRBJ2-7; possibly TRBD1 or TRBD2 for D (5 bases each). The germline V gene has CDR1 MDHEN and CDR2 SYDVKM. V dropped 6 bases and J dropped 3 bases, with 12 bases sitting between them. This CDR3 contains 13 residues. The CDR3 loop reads CASSLGTNYEQYF. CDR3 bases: TGTGCCAGCAGCCTCGGGACCAACTACGAGCAGTACTTC.

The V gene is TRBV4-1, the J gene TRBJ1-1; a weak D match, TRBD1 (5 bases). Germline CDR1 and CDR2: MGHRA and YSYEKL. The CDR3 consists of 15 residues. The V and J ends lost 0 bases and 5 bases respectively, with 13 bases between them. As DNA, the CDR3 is TGCGCCAGCAGCCAAGAACGGGGGAGGATGACTGAAGCTTTCTTT. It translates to CASSQERGRMTEAFF.